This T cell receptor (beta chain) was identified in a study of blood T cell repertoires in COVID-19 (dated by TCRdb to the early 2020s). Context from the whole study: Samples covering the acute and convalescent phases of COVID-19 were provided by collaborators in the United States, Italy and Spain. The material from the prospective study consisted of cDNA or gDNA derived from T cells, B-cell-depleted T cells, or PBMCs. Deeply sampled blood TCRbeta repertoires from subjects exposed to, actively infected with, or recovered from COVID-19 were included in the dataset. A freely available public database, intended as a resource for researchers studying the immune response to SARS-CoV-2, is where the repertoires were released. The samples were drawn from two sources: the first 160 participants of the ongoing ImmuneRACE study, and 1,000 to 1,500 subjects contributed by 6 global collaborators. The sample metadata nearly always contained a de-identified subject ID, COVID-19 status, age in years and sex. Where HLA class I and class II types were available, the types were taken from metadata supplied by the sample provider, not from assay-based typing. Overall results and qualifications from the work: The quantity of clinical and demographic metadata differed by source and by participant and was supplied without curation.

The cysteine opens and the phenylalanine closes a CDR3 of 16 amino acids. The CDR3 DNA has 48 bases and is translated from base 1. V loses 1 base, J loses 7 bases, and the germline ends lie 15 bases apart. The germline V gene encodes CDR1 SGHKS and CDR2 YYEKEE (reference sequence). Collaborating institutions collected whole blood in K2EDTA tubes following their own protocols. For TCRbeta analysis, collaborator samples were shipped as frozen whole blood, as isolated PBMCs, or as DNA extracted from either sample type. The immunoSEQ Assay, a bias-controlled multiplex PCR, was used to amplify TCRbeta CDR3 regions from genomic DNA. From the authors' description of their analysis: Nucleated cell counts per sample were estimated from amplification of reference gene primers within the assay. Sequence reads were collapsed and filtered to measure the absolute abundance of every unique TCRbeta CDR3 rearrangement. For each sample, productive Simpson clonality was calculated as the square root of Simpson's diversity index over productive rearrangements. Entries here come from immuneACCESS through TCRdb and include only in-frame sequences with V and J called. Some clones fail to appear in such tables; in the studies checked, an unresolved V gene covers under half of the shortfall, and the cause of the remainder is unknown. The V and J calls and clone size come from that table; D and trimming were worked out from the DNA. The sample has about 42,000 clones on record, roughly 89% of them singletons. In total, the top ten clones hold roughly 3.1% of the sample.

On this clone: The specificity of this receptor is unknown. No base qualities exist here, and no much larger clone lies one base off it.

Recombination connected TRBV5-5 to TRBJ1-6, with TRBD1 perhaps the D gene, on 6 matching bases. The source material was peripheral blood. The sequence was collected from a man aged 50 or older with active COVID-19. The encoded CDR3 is CASSLRSRTGNSPLHF. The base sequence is TGTGCCAGCAGCTTGCGGTCCCGAACAGGGAATTCACCCCTCCACTTT.